The rows below give T cell receptor beta chains drawn from one sample of a study of blood T cell repertoires in COVID-19. Method: immunoSEQ multiplex PCR; TCRdb's copy keeps in-frame clones and lacks some. The sample records 300,000 to 450,000 clones, about 85% being singletons. The specimen sequenced was peripheral blood. The receptor set was obtained from a woman younger than 35 with acute or convalescent COVID-19. The CDR3 runs from the conserved cysteine through the conserved F or W. D genes are given only for firm matches.

TRBD2	TRBJ2-1	TRBV27	CASSSGLAGVVMGSEQFF	TGTGCCAGCAGTTCGGGACTAGCGGGAGTTGTGATGGGTTCTGAGCAGTTCTTC
NA	TRBJ2-1	TRBV2	CASQGYNEQFF	TGTGCCTCACAGGGATACAATGAGCAGTTCTTC
TRBD1	TRBJ2-1	TRBV6-1	CASSGGRGSSYNEQFF	TGTGCCAGCAGTGGAGGCAGGGGGAGCTCCTACAATGAGCAGTTCTTC
NA	TRBJ2-7	TRBV7-7	CASSLGAGNNYEQYF	TGTGCCAGCAGCTTAGGGGCAGGGAACAACTACGAGCAGTACTTC
TRBD2	TRBJ2-5	TRBV7-3	CASSPTSGEETQYF	TGTGCCAGCAGCCCGACTAGCGGCGAAGAGACCCAGTACTTC
NA	TRBJ1-3	TRBV30	CAWSSRVSGNTIYF	TGTGCCTGGAGTTCTAGAGTCTCTGGAAACACCATATATTTT
NA	TRBJ1-1	TRBV30	CAWGPTGFTEAFF	TGTGCCTGGGGTCCAACAGGGTTCACTGAAGCTTTCTTT
NA	TRBJ1-1	TRBV29-1	CSVDEGSNTEAFF	TGCAGCGTTGACGAGGGTAGTAACACTGAAGCTTTCTTT
NA	TRBJ2-7	TRBV10-3	CAISDPAYEQYF	TGTGCCATCAGTGATCCGGCCTACGAGCAGTACTTC
NA	TRBJ1-4	TRBV5-1	CASHQTGINEKLFF	TGCGCCAGCCACCAAACCGGGATTAATGAAAAACTGTTTTTT
NA	TRBJ2-7	TRBV2	CASSDFDEQYF	TGTGCCAGCAGTGATTTCGACGAGCAGTACTTC
NA	TRBJ2-5	TRBV11-2	CASSYRTPQETQYF	TGTGCCAGCAGCTATCGGACACCACAAGAGACCCAGTACTTC
TRBD2	TRBJ2-3	TRBV5-1	CASSIQRESDTQYF	TGCGCCAGCAGTATCCAGCGGGAATCAGATACGCAGTATTTT
NA	TRBJ2-7	TRBV2	CASRGPGWEQYF	TGTGCCAGCAGGGGCCCCGGCTGGGAGCAGTACTTC